This T cell receptor (beta chain) was sequenced in a study of blood T cells in healthy people across ages. CDR1 and CDR2 from the germline V gene are MNHEY and SVGAGI. The V and J ends lost 2 bases and 13 bases respectively, with 21 bases between them. The CDR3 consists of 15 residues. This clonotype was seen more than once but under ten times. Through a sample-barcoded 5' primer and a J-beta primer mix, a second PCR was run for 7 to 11 cycles. One entry per CDR3 protein, called by TCRdb with MiXCR from the 5' RACE reads. This table has approximately 850,000 distinct CDR3 sequences, about three fifths appearing once.

The origin of this receptor is a man aged 25-40 years in good health. This chain uses TRBV6-5 with TRBJ2-4; D is perhaps TRBD2 (5 bases). The sample comprised blood. CDR3 loop: CASSYVRASKGEQYF. DNA for the CDR3: TGTGCCAGCAGTTACGTCCGGGCCTCAAAGGGAGAGCAGTACTTC.